This T cell receptor beta chain was retrieved from a study of early T cells in non-severe SARS-CoV-2 infection. Per germline, CDR1 MNHNS and CDR2 SASEGT. The CDR3 extends over 16 amino acids. The trim removed 6 bases at V and 3 bases at J, leaving 11 bases unmatched. As part of library construction, unique molecular identifiers were attached to individual cDNA molecules. TCRdb independently ran MiXCR on the 5' RACE reads; one entry per CDR3 protein. The sample gives about 80,000 distinct CDR3 sequences, less than 5.5% of which show up once; approximately 7% is in the top ten. This specimen was whole blood, taken at baseline. This TCR derives from an adult who was a healthcare worker with PCR-confirmed SARS-CoV-2 infection or an uninfected control (not recorded which). The chain couples TRBV6-1 to TRBJ2-7; 10 positions match TRBD2. CDR3 DNA: TGTGCCAGCAGGTGGACTAGCGGCCAAGGAGTCTACGAGCAGTACTTC. Amino acid sequence: CASRWTSGQGVYEQYF.